This section outlines one T cell receptor (beta chain) sequence together with its context. This sample stems from a study of cytomegalovirus exposure and HLA in healthy donors. Germline assignment: CDR1 ENHRY and CDR2 SYGVKD. V was clipped by 5 bases and J by 5 bases, with 13 bases between them. The CDR3 covers 14 residues. Measured with immunoSEQ multiplex PCR; TCRdb has only the in-frame clones, and not every one. The sample holds around 150,000 clones; roughly nine tenths are singletons and the top ten take about 5.8%. Separate from the approximately 720-subject first cohort was the approximately 130-subject validation cohort, to which the donors belonged.

The sample was PBMCs. This sequence joins TRBV10-3 and TRBJ2-1; tentative D call: TRBD2 (6 bases). This clonotype was obtained from a woman aged 25 to 39 in good health and CMV-seronegative. CDR3 in amino acids: CAISWEAEDNEQFF. CDR3 bases: TGTGCCATCAGTTGGGAGGCCGAGGACAATGAGCAGTTCTTC.